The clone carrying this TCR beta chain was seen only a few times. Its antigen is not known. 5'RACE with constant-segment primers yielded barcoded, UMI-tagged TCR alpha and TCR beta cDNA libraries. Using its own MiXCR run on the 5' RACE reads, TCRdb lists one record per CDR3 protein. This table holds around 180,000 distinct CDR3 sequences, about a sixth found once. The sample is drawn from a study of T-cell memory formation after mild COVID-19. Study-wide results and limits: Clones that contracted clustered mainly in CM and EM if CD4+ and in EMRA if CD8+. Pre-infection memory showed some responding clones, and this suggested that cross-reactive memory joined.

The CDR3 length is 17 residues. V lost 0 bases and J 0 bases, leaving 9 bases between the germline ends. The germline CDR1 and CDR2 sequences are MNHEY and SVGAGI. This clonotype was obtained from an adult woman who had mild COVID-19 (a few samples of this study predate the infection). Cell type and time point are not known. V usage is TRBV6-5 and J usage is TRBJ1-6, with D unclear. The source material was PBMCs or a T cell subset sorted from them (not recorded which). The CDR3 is CASSYSNRNSYNSPLHF. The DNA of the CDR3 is TGTGCCAGCAGTTACTCGAACAGAAACTCCTATAATTCACCCCTCCACTTT.